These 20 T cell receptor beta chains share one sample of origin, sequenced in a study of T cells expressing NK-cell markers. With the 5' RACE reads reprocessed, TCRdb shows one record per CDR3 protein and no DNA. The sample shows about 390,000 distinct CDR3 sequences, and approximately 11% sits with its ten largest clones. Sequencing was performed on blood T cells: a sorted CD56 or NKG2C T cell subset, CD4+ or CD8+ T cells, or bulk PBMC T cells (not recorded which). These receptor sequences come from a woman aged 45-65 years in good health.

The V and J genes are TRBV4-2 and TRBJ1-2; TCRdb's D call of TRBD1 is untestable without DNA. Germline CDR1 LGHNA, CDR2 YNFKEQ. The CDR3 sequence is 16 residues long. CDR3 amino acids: CASSQKTGRYNYGYTF.

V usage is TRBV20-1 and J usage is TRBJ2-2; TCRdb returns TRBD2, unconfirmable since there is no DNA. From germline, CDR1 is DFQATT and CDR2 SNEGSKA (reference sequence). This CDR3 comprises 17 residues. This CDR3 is CSANILAGGRNTGELFF.

CDR3 sequence reads: CASSSFAEGETQYF. The V call is TRBV7-9, the J call TRBJ2-5; TCRdb's D gene call, TRBD2, goes unchecked for lack of DNA. This CDR3 spans 14 amino acids. Per the germline V gene, CDR1 is SEHNR and CDR2 is FQNEAQ (reference sequence).

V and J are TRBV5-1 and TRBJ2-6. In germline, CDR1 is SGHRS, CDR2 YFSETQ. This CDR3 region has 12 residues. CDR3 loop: CASGVGANVLTF.

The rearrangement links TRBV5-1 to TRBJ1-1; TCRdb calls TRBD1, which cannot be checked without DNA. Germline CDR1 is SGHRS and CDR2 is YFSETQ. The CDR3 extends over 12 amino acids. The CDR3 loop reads CASHDGGTEAFF.

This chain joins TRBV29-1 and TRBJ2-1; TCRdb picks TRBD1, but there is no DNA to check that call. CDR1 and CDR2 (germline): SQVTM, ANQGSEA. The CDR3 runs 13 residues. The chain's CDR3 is CSVRQGGVNEQFF.

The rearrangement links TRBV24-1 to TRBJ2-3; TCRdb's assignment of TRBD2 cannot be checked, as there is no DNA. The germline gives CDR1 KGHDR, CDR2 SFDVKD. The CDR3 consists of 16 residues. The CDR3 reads CATSDFLSGRGDTQYF.

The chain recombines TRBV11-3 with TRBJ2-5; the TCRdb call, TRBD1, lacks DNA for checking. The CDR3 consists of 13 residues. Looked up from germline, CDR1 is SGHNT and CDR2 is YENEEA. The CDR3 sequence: CASSLEGVGTQYF. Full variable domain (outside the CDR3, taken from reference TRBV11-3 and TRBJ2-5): EAGVVQSPRYKIIEKKQPVAFWCNPISGHNTLYWYLQNLGQGPELLIRYENEEAVDDSQLPKDRFSAERLKGVDSTLKIQPAELGDSAVYLCASSLEGVGTQYFGPGTRLLVL.

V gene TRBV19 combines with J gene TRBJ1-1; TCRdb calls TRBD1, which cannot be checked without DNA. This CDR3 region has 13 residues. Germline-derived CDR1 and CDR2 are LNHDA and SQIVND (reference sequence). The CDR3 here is CASSTTAPGEAFF.

CDR3 sequence: CASSLGRQGRGAFF. The rearrangement joins TRBV7-8 to TRBJ1-1; TCRdb calls TRBD1, which cannot be checked without DNA. The CDR3 loop spans 14 amino acids. The germline gives CDR1 SGHVS, CDR2 FQNEAQ.

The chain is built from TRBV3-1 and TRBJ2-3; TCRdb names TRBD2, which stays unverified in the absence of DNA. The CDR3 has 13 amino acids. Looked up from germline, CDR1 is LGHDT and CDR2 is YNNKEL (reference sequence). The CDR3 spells CASSQTVAGDQYF.

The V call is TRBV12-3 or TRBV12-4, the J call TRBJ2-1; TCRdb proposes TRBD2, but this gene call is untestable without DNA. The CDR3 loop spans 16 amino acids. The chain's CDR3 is CASSARTSGTPAEQFF.

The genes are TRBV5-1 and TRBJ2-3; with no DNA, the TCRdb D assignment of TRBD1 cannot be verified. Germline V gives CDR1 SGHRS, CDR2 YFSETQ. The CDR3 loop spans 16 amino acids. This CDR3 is CASSMVAPTTTDTQYF. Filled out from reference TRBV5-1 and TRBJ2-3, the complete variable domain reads KAGVTQTPRYLIKTRGQQVTLSCSPISGHRSVSWYQQTPGQGLQFLFEYFSETQRNKGNFPGRFSGRQFSNSRSEMNVSTLELGDSALYLCASSMVAPTTTDTQYFGPGTRLTVL.

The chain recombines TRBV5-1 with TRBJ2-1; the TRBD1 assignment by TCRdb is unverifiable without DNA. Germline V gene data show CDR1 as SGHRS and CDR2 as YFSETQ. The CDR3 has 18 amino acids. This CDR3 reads CASSYLSLGIAGNNEQFF.

The CDR3 loop is CASRLTEVVTEAFF. V usage is TRBV6-5 and J usage is TRBJ1-1. The V gene's germline CDR1 is MNHEY and CDR2 SVGAGI. CDR3 length equals 14 residues.

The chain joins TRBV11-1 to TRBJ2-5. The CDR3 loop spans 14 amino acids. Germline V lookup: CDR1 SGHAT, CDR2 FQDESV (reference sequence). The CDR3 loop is CASSLRSSLETQYF.

The CDR3 loop is CASSRGLAGLEQYF. J is TRBJ2-7 and V is TRBV12-3 or TRBV12-4; without DNA, the TCRdb call of TRBD2 cannot be checked. The CDR3 is made up of 14 amino acids.

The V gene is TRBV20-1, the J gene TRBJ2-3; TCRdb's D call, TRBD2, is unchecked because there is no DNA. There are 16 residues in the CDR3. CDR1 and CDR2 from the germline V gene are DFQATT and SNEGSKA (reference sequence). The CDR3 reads CSASQPRLAPPDTQYF.

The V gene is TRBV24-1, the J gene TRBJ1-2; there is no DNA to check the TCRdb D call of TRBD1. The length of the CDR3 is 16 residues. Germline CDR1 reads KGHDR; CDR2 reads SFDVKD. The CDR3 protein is CATSHPTGTLNYGYTF.

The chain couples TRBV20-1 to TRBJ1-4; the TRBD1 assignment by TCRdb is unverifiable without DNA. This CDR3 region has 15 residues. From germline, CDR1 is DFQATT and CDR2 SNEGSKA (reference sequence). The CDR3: CSATGTGTPKEKLFF.